This T cell receptor (beta chain) was captured by sequencing in a study of blood T cell repertoires in COVID-19 (dated by TCRdb to the early 2020s). General notes on the study: The collaborator samples originated in the United States, Italy and Spain and spanned the acute and convalescent phases of COVID-19. The prospective study material was composed of cDNA or gDNA derived from T cells, B-cell-depleted T cells, or PBMCs. The dataset comprised deeply sampled blood TCRbeta repertoires from subjects exposed to, actively infected with, or recovered from COVID-19. The repertoires were made available in a free public database intended to serve as a resource for research on the immune response to SARS-CoV-2. The samples were drawn from the first 160 participants of the ongoing ImmuneRACE study and from 1,254 subjects provided by 6 global collaborators. Sample metadata almost always included a de-identified subject ID, COVID-19 status, age in years and sex. Where available, HLA class I and class II types were taken from metadata supplied by the sample provider and were not determined by assay-based typing. Overall results and qualifications from the work: Clinical and demographic metadata were provided uncurated, with the amount varying by source and participant.

Turning to this clone: No antigen is known for it. Base qualities are not recorded, but no much larger clone differs from it by a single base.

CDR1 is given as MDHEN and CDR2 as SYDVKM, both from the germline V gene. At the junction V is shortened by 5 bases and J by 6 bases, with 25 bases in between. The CDR3 numbers 17 residues from cysteine through phenylalanine. Only the CDR3 portion is preserved as DNA: 51 bases, with reading frame beginning at the first base. Whole blood was collected in K2EDTA tubes by collaborating institutions according to the institutions' own protocols. Collaborator samples were shipped for TCRbeta analysis as frozen whole blood, isolated PBMCs, or DNA extracted from either sample type. TCRbeta CDR3 regions were amplified from genomic DNA using the immunoSEQ Assay, a bias-controlled multiplex PCR. Turning to the authors' computational methods: Nucleated cell counts per sample were estimated from amplification of reference gene primers within the assay. To quantify the absolute abundance of each unique TCRbeta CDR3 rearrangement, sequence reads were collapsed and filtered. For each sample, productive Simpson clonality was calculated by taking the square root of Simpson's diversity index across productive rearrangements. TCRdb stores this immuneACCESS table with in-frame sequences only. Part of the clones is absent; in the studies checked, under half of the shortfall reflects unresolved V genes, and no reason is known for the rest. The V and J calls and clone size are taken from that table; D and trimming were inferred from the DNA. Here the sample has around 9,200 clones; roughly nine tenths occur a single time. The ten largest clones add up to roughly a tenth of the sample.

The TCR comes from a man in his 60s with acute or convalescent COVID-19. The rearranged chain carries TRBV28 and TRBJ1-1; TRBD1 could be the D gene, as 5 bases match. Sequencing was carried out using peripheral blood. The CDR3 is CASSPRRQTLIAAEAFF. The nucleotides read TGTGCCAGCAGTCCCCGCAGACAGACTTTGATAGCGGCTGAAGCTTTCTTT.